These 23 T cell receptor beta chains originate from one sample sequenced in a study of blood T cell repertoires in COVID-19. The protocol was immunoSEQ multiplex PCR, while the TCRdb copy is restricted to in-frame clones and leaves out a portion. The sample lists hundreds of thousands of clones, roughly four fifths seen once, with around 4.6% in the top ten. Sequenced: PBMCs or T cells enriched from blood (not recorded which). These TCRs come from a woman in her forties or fifties who had been exposed to COVID-19.

The chain employs TRBV2 and TRBJ1-1; tentatively, D is TRBD1 (5 bases). The CDR3 length is 14 residues. V was cut by 4 bases and J by 5 bases, with 14 bases left in between. Looked up from germline, CDR1 is SNHLY and CDR2 is FYNNEI. CDR3 DNA sequence: TGTGCCAGCAGTGCCCTTGGGGGGGGAACTGAAGCTTTCTTT. It specifies CASSALGGGTEAFF.

CDR3 in DNA: TGTGCCAGCAACTCTATGGGGGGACCCTCCTACGAGCAGTACTTC. Amino acid sequence: CASNSMGGPSYEQYF. The chain is built from TRBV5-6 and TRBJ2-7, with a tentative D call TRBD2 (6 bases). V was pared by 6 bases and J by 0 bases, with 16 bases between. From germline, CDR1 is SGHDT and CDR2 YYEEEE. This CDR3 comprises 15 residues.

The V gene is TRBV14, the J gene TRBJ1-1; a weak D match, TRBD1 (5 bases). V was clipped by 4 bases and J by 4 bases, with 16 bases between them. Germline V gene lookup returns CDR1 SGHDN and CDR2 FVKESK. The CDR3 sequence is 15 residues long. DNA of the CDR3: TGTGCCAGCAGCCCTAATTCAGGCGGGGGCACTGAAGCTTTCTTT. This gives the protein CASSPNSGGGTEAFF.

This clone was detected once. The rearrangement joins TRBV28 to TRBJ2-3; 8 bases map to TRBD1. This CDR3 has 14 residues. The junction had 4 bases not matched to a gene; V was cut back by 4 bases and J by 4 bases. Looked up from germline, CDR1 is MDHEN and CDR2 is SYDVKM. This CDR3 reads CASSSDRGADTQYF. The CDR3 region has the DNA TGTGCCAGCAGTTCCGACAGGGGAGCAGATACGCAGTATTTT.

This clone has more than one count but fewer than ten. This chain connects TRBV2 to TRBJ2-3; D unclear. In germline, CDR1 is SNHLY, CDR2 FYNNEI. The V end was cut by 6 bases, the J end by 5 bases, with 15 bases between. CDR3 length equals 14 residues. CDR3 in amino acids: CASRDTDLRDTQYF. DNA of the CDR3: TGTGCCAGCAGAGACACGGATTTAAGAGATACGCAGTATTTT.

The rearrangement links TRBV7-6 to TRBJ2-2, with 9 positions matching TRBD2. Germline-derived CDR1 and CDR2 are SGHVS and FNYEAQ. J gave up 6 bases and V 0 bases, and 5 bases lay outside the gene matches. The CDR3 has 16 amino acids. The CDR3 sequence: CASSLALGGGAGELFF. In DNA, the CDR3 is TGTGCCAGCAGCTTAGCCCTTGGCGGGGGGGCCGGGGAGCTGTTTTTT.

This CDR3 is CASSLGGGGNTEAFF. The CDR3 nucleotides read TGTGCCAGCAGCTTAGGTGGAGGGGGCAACACTGAAGCTTTCTTT. The J gene is TRBJ1-1, the V gene TRBV11-3; 7 nucleotides agree with TRBD1. The CDR3 sequence is 15 residues long. Germline CDR1 is SGHNT and CDR2 is YENEEA. The ends lost 1 base at V and 2 bases at J; junction bases unmatched: 4.

This chain joins TRBV5-1 and TRBJ1-1, with 8 nucleotides matching TRBD1. The CDR3 loop spans 14 amino acids. CDR1 and CDR2 from the germline V gene are SGHRS and YFSETQ. J lost 2 bases, V lost 4 bases, and 4 bases had no gene match. CDR3 DNA sequence: TGCGCCAGCAGCACTCAGGGGGCTAACACTGAAGCTTTCTTT. Translated: CASSTQGANTEAFF.

The genes are TRBV5-6 and TRBJ2-2; 8 bases align to TRBD2. The CDR3 has 16 amino acids. V lost 3 bases and J lost 7; bases outside the gene matches: 11. CDR1 and CDR2 from the germline V gene are SGHDT and YYEEEE. CDR3 loop: CASSSPGTRPGGELFF. The CDR3 DNA sequence: TGTGCCAGCAGCTCCCCCGGGACTAGGCCCGGCGGGGAGCTGTTTTTT.

The V call is TRBV27, the J call TRBJ1-2; TRBD1 is a possible D gene (5 bases). Trimming shortened V by 5 bases and J by 7 bases, and 11 bases separated the two germline ends. The germline gives CDR1 MNHEY, CDR2 SMNVEV (reference sequence). The CDR3 runs 12 residues. DNA of the CDR3: TGTGCCAGCAGTCACCGGGGGGGTGGCTACACCTTC. Its protein product is CASSHRGGGYTF.

The rearrangement links TRBV6-2 or TRBV6-3 to TRBJ1-5, with a possible D match to TRBD1 (5 bases). Germline loops: CDR1 MNHEY, CDR2 SVGEGT. The CDR3 contains 15 residues. Trimming cost V 5 bases and J 4 bases, with 15 bases left between them. CDR3 sequence: CASSPPDTKNQPQHF. The CDR3, as DNA: TGTGCCAGCAGTCCCCCGGACACAAAAAATCAGCCCCAGCATTTT.

The chain combines TRBV7-9 with TRBJ1-2; a weak D match, TRBD1 (6 bases). Trimming cost V 3 bases and J 3 bases, with 14 bases left between them. This CDR3 spans 15 amino acids. Germline CDR1 reads SEHNR; CDR2 reads FQNEAQ (reference sequence). The CDR3 DNA sequence: TGTGCCAGCAGCTTTAGCGGGGGGCCGGACTATGGCTACACCTTC. Amino acid sequence: CASSFSGGPDYGYTF.

The chain couples TRBV7-2 to TRBJ1-3; D ambiguous. V dropped 5 bases and J dropped 0 bases, with 11 bases sitting between them. The CDR3 is 15 residues long. CDR1 is SGHTA, CDR2 FQGNSA, per germline. DNA of the CDR3: TGTGCCAGCAGCCCCCTCGCGAACTCTGGAAACACCATATATTTT. This encodes CASSPLANSGNTIYF.

The chain couples TRBV7-9 to TRBJ1-2; D possibly corresponds to TRBD1 (5 bases). CDR3 length: 14 amino acids. Germline CDR1 reads SEHNR; CDR2 reads FQNEAQ (reference sequence). Deletions cut 5 bases from V and 5 bases from J, with 15 bases between. CDR3 bases: TGTGCCAGCAGCCCGGATCAGGGAGGTTATGGCTACACCTTC. Its translation is CASSPDQGGYGYTF.

The V call is TRBV10-3, the J call TRBJ1-2; D is uncertain. Germline CDR1 and CDR2: ENHRY and SYGVKD. The V end lost 6 bases, the J end lost 6 bases, and 17 bases lay between the germline ends. The CDR3 extends over 14 amino acids. Written as DNA, the CDR3 is TGTGCCATCAGATCATCAACCCAATCTAATGGCTACACCTTC. Protein: CAIRSSTQSNGYTF.

The chain recombines TRBV7-2 with TRBJ2-7; 7 nucleotides align to TRBD1. The germline V gene encodes CDR1 SGHTA and CDR2 FQGNSA. There are 15 residues in the CDR3. V lost 5 bases, J lost 5 bases, and 12 bases stayed unmatched. CDR3 DNA: TGTGCCAGCAGCCTAGTTCGGACAGGAGCCCACGAGCAGTACTTC. Its protein product is CASSLVRTGAHEQYF.

V usage is TRBV7-8 and J usage is TRBJ1-5; D not resolved. Trimming left V 1 base short and J 5 bases short, with 15 bases between. The CDR3 extends over 16 amino acids. Germline V gene lookup returns CDR1 SGHVS and CDR2 FQNEAQ. As DNA, the CDR3 is TGTGCCAGCAGCTTAGGGCGAACGGGCGGGGATCAGCCCCAGCATTTT. This translates into CASSLGRTGGDQPQHF.

The table lists this clone with a few counts. The chain uses TRBV5-4 and TRBJ1-1; 8 nucleotides agree with TRBD1. Germline loops: CDR1 SGHNT, CDR2 YYREEE (reference sequence). With V trimmed by 4 bases and J by 5 bases, 4 bases remained unmatched. CDR3 length: 13 amino acids. This CDR3 is CASSGQGVTEAFF. The CDR3 bases are TGTGCCAGCAGCGGACAGGGTGTGACTGAAGCTTTCTTT.

This clone was counted once. The chain uses TRBV19 and TRBJ1-3; D not resolved. This CDR3 has 13 amino acids. The V and J ends lost 4 bases and 6 bases respectively, with 10 bases between them. CDR1 and CDR2 from the germline V gene are LNHDA and SQIVND (reference sequence). The CDR3 protein is CASSNGGSNTIYF. The CDR3 region has the DNA TGTGCCAGTAGTAACGGAGGGTCAAACACCATATATTTT.

This rearrangement joins TRBV6-1 to TRBJ1-2, with unresolved D. The length of the CDR3 is 14 residues. V lost 0 bases and J 8 bases, leaving 13 bases between the germline ends. CDR1 MNHNS and CDR2 SASEGT come from the germline V gene. The CDR3 protein is CASSEATRAGGYTF. The CDR3 region has the DNA TGTGCCAGCAGTGAAGCCACCAGAGCAGGCGGCTACACCTTC.

The chain is built from TRBV29-1 and TRBJ2-7, with TRBD2 matching 8 bases. The J segment lost 5 bases and the V segment lost 3 bases, leaving 0 bases of the junction unmatched. This CDR3 has 11 amino acids. CDR1 and CDR2 from the germline V gene are SQVTM and ANQGSEA. DNA for the CDR3: TGCAGCGTTGACGGGGGGGACGAGCAGTACTTC. Protein: CSVDGGDEQYF.

V gene TRBV9 combines with J gene TRBJ1-1; D might be TRBD1 (5 bases). Germline assignment: CDR1 SGDLS and CDR2 YYNGEE. The ends were cut back, 4 bases at V and 3 bases at J, with 13 bases in the middle. The CDR3 sequence is 14 residues long. The CDR3 DNA follows: TGTGCCAGCAGCTCGAGCCCGGGGGACACTGAAGCTTTCTTT. Amino acid sequence: CASSSSPGDTEAFF. The variable domain in full, with the rest retrieved from reference TRBV9 and TRBJ1-1, is DSGVTQTPKHLITATGQRVTLRCSPRSGDLSVYWYQQSLDQGLQFLIQYYNGEERAKGNILERFSAQQFPDLHSELNLSSLELGDSALYFCASSSSPGDTEAFFGQGTRLTVV.

The gene calls are TRBV6-4 and TRBJ2-2; tentatively, D is TRBD2 (5 bases). The CDR3 spans 16 residues. The V end was cut by 0 bases, the J end by 7 bases, with 15 bases between. CDR1 and CDR2 from the germline V gene are MRHNA and SNTAGT. CDR3 in amino acids: CASSDSRRPSGGELFF. The DNA for the CDR3 is TGTGCCAGCAGTGACTCGAGGAGGCCGAGTGGCGGGGAGCTGTTTTTT.